This TCR beta chain originates from a study of beta chain features in type 1 diabetes. Study observations and caveats: TCRB CDR3s were moderately but significantly shorter in Type 1 diabetes patients in all four CD4+ subsets. Among type 1 diabetes patients, VDJ junctions had fewer insertions and more deletions.

This clone was observed a few times. Antigen specificity is unknown. Trimming left V 3 bases short and J 7 bases short, with 16 bases between. The CDR3 totals 15 residues. Per the germline V gene, CDR1 is MGHRA and CDR2 is YSYEKL. CD4+ naive, central memory, regulatory and stem cell-like memory subsets were isolated by sorting on CD45RO/CCR7/CD25/CD127/CD95/CD27. Every isolated RNA sample was fully reverse transcribed, so sequencing captured expressed TCRB transcripts. Generated by immunoSEQ multiplex PCR, the TCRdb table keeps only in-frame clones and is missing some. Of over 200,000 clones in the sample, about a tenth are singletons; the top ten hold over 0.015%.

The TCR sequence derives from a young man with type 1 diabetes. Sequenced input: naive CD4+ T cells from blood. The rearrangement links TRBV4-1 to TRBJ1-3, with D hard to call. DNA of the CDR3: TGCGCCAGCAGCCAGGAGAGGAGGTCTGAGAACACCATATATTTT. Translating it yields CASSQERRSENTIYF.